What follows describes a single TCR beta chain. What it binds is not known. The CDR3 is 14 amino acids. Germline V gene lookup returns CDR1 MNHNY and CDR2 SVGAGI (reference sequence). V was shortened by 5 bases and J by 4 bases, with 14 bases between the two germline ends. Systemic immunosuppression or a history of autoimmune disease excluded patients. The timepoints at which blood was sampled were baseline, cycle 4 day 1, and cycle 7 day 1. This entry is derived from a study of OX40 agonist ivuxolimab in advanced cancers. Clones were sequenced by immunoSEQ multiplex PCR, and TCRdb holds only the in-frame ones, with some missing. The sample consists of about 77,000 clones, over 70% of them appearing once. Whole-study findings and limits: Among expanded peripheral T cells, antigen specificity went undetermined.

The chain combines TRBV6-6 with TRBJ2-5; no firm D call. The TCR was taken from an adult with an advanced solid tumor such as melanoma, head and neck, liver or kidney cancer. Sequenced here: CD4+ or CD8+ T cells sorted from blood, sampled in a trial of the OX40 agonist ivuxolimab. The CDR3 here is CASSGSGGRETQYF. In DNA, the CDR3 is TGTGCCAGCAGTGGGTCCGGTGGGCGAGAGACCCAGTACTTC.